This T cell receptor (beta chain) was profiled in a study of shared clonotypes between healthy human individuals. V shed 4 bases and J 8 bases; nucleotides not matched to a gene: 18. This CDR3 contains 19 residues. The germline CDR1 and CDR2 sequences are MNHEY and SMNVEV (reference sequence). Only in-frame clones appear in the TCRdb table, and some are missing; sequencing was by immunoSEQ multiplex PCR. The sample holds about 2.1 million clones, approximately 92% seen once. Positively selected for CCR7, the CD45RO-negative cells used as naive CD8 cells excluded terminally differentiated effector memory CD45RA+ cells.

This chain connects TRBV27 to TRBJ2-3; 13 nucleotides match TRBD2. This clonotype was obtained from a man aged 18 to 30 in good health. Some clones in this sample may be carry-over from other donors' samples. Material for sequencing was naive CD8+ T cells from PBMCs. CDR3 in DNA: TGTGCCAGCAGTTCGACCGGACTAGCGGGAGTCTTTCTTTCCGTTACGCAGTATTTT. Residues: CASSSTGLAGVFLSVTQYF.